This T cell receptor (beta chain) derives from a study of blood T cell repertoires in COVID-19. Study-level background: Researchers got acute and convalescent COVID-19 samples from the United States, Italy and Spain. T cells, B-cell-depleted T cells, or PBMCs provided the cDNA or gDNA that served as material.

The assay was immunoSEQ multiplex PCR, and TCRdb's table has in-frame clones only and misses some. Of roughly 130,000 clones in the sample, just under 80% were seen once. Germline V gene lookup returns CDR1 MDHEN and CDR2 SYDVKM. V lost 3 bases and J 0 bases, leaving 12 bases between the germline ends. This CDR3 contains 15 residues. The receptor's source is a man between 60 and 75 years old with active or convalescent COVID-19. The sequencing input was peripheral blood. The chain recombines TRBV28 with TRBJ2-7, with D tentatively TRBD1 (6 bases). The CDR3: CASSFPRDTSYEQYF. CDR3 bases: TGTGCCAGCAGTTTCCCCCGGGACACCTCCTACGAGCAGTACTTC.